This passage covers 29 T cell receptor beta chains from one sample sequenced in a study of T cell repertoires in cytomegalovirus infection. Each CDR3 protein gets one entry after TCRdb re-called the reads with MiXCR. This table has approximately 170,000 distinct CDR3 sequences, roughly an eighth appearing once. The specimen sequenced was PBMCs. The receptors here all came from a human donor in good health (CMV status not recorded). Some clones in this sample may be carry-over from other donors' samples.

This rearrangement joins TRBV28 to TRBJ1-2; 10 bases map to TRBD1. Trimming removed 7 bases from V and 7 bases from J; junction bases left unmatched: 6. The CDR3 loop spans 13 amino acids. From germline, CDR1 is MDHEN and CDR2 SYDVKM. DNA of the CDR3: TGTGCCAGCACTTTCGGGACAGGGGTTGGCTACACCTTC. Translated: CASTFGTGVGYTF.

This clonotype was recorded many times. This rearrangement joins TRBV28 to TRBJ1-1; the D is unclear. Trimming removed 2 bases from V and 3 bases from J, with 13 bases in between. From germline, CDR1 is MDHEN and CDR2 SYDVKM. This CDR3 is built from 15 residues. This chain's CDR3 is CASSLPEGTDTEAFF. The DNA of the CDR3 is TGTGCCAGCAGTTTACCGGAAGGAACGGACACTGAAGCTTTCTTT.

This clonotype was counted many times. CDR3 region: CASSGSHTEAFF. The DNA of the CDR3 is TGTGCCAGCAGTGGAAGTCACACTGAAGCTTTCTTT. The rearrangement joins TRBV2 to TRBJ1-1; D not resolved. Germline lookup yields CDR1 SNHLY and CDR2 FYNNEI. V was clipped by 4 bases and J by 3 bases, with 6 bases between them. This CDR3 contains 12 residues.

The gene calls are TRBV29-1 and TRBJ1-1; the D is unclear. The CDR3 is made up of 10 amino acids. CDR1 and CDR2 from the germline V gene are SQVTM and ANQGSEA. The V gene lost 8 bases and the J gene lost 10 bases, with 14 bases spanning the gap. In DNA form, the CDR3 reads TGCAGCAGTGTGGGTGGAGGAGCTTTCTTT. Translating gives CSSVGGGAFF.

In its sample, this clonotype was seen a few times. This CDR3 is CSARQGQGAYNEQFF. The DNA for the CDR3 is TGCAGCGCCCGGCAGGGACAGGGGGCCTACAATGAGCAGTTCTTC. This rearrangement joins TRBV29-1 to TRBJ2-1; 11 nucleotides align to TRBD1. CDR1 and CDR2 from the germline V gene are SQVTM and ANQGSEA. The V and J ends lost 7 bases and 2 bases, in that order; junction bases with no gene match: 7. This CDR3 has 15 amino acids.

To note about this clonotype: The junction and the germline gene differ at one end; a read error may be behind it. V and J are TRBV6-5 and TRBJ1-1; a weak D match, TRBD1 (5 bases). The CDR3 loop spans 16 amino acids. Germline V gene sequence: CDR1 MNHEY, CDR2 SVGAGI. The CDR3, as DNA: TGTGCCCGCAGTTATGCGTCAAGCAGGGAGAACACTGAAGCTTTCTTT. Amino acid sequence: CARSYASSRENTEAFF.

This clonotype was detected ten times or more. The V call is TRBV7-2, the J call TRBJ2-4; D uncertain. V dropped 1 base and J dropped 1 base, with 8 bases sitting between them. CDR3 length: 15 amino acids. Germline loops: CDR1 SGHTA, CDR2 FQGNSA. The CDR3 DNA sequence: TGTGCCAGCAGCTTAGAGGGCAGGGCCAAAAACATTCAGTACTTC. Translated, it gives CASSLEGRAKNIQYF. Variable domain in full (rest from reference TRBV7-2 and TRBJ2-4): GAGVSQSPSNKVTEKGKDVELRCDPISGHTALYWYRQSLGQGLEFLIYFQGNSAPDKSGLPSDRFSAERTGGSVSTLTIQRTQQEDSAVYLCASSLEGRAKNIQYFGAGTRLSVL.

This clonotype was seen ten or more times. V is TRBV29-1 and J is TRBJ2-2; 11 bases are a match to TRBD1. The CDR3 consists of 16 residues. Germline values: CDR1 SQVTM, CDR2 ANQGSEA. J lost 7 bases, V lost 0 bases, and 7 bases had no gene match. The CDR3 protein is CSVEERGQGAFGELFF. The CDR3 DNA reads TGCAGCGTTGAAGAGCGAGGACAGGGGGCGTTCGGGGAGCTGTTTTTT.

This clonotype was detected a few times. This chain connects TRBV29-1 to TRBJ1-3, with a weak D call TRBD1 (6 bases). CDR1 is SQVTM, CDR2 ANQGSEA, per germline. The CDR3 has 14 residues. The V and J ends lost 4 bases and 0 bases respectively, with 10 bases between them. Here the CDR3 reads CSVVGGHSGNTIYF. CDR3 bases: TGCAGCGTTGTTGGGGGCCACTCTGGAAACACCATATATTTT.

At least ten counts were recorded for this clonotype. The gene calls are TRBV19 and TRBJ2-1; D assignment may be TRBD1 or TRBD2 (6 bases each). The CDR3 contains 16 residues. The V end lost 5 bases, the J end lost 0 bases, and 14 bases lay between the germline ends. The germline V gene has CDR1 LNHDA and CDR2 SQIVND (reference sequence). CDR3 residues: CASSPVGGGSYNEQFF. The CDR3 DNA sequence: TGTGCCAGTAGTCCGGTAGGAGGGGGCTCCTACAATGAGCAGTTCTTC.

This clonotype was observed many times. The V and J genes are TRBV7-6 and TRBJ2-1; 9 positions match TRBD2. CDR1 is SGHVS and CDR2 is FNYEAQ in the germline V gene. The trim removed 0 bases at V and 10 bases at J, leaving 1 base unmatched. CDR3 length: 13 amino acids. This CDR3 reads CASSLATSGEQFF. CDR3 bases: TGTGCCAGCAGCTTAGCGACTAGCGGAGAGCAGTTCTTC. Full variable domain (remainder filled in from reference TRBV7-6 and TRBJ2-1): GAGVSQSPRYKVTKRGQDVALRCDPISGHVSLYWYRQALGQGPEFLTYFNYEAQQDKSGLPNDRFSAERPEGSISTLTIQRTEQRDSAMYRCASSLATSGEQFFGPGTRLTVL.

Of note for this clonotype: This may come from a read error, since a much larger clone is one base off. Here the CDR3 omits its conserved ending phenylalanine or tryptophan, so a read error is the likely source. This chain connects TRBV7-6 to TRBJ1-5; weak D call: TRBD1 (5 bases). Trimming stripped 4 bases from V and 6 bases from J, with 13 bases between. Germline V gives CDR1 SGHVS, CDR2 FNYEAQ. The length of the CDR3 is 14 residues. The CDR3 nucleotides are TGTGCCAGCAGCTCTGGAAAAGGGGCTCAGCCCCAGCATTGT. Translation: CASSSGKGAQPQHC.

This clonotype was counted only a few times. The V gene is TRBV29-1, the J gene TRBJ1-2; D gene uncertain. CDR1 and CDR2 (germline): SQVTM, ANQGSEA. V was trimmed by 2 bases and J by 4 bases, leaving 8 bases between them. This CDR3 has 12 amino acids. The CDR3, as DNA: TGCAGCGTTGAATATGACCCCTATGGCTACACCTTC. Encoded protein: CSVEYDPYGYTF.

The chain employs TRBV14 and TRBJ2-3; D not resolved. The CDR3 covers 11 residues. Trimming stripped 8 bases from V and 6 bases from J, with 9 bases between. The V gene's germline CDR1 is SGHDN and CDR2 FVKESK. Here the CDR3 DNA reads TGTGCCAGCGGGGAAGAGGATACGCAGTATTTT. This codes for CASGEEDTQYF. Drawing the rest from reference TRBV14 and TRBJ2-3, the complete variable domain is EAGVTQFPSHSVIEKGQTVTLRCDPISGHDNLYWYRRVMGKEIKFLLHFVKESKQDESGMPNNRFLAERTGGTYSTLKVQPAELEDSGVYFCASGEEDTQYFGPGTRLTVL.

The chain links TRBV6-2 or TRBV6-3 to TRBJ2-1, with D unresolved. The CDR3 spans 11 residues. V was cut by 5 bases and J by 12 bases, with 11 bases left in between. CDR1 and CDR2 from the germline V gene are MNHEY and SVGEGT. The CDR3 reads CASSQIQMQFF. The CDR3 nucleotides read TGTGCCAGCAGTCAAATTCAAATGCAGTTCTTC.

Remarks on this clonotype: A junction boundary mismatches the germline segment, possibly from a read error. For the CDR3, the DNA is TGTGCTAGTGGTTTAAGGAGCGACGCCGGGCAGCTCTTC. This sequence encodes CASGLRSDAGQLF. The chain has TRBV12-5 and TRBJ2-1; D unresolved. Germline assignment: CDR1 LGHNT and CDR2 FRNRAP. The CDR3 consists of 13 residues. Looking up the rest from reference TRBV12-5 and TRBJ2-1 gives the full variable domain: DARVTQTPRHKVTEMGQEVTMRCQPILGHNTVFWYRQTMMQGLELLAYFRNRAPLDDSGMPKDRFSAEMPDATLATLKIQPSEPRDSAVYFCASGLRSDAGQLFGPGTRLTVL.

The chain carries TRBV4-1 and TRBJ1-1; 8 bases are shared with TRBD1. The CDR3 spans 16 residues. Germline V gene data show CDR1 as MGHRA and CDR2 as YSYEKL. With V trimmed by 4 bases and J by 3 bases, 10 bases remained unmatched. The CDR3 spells CASSPRTGGWDTEAFF. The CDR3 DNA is TGCGCCAGCAGCCCAAGAACAGGGGGTTGGGACACTGAAGCTTTCTTT.

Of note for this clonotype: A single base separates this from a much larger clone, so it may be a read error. CDR3 in DNA: TGTGCCAGCAGCTTAGCGGGACAGGGGTACAATGAGCAGTTCTTC. It translates to CASSLAGQGYNEQFF. This chain uses TRBV7-2 with TRBJ2-1; 10 bases agree with TRBD1. Germline assignment: CDR1 SGHTA and CDR2 FQGNSA. The length of the CDR3 is 15 residues. Trimming at V came to 0 bases and at J to 4 bases, leaving 0 bases not matched to a gene.

The CDR3 here is CASSARVESIEQFF. Written as DNA, the CDR3 is TGTGCCAGCAGTGCACGGGTAGAGTCGATTGAGCAGTTCTTC. The genes are TRBV2 and TRBJ2-1; D unclear. There are 14 residues in the CDR3. Trimming stripped 4 bases from V and 9 bases from J, with 16 bases between. Germline CDR1 SNHLY, CDR2 FYNNEI.

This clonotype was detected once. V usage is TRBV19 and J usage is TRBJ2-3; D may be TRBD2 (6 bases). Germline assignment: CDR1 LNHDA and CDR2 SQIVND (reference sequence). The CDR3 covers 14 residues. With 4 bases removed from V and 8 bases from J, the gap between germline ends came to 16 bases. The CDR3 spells CASSTGLLGVTQYF. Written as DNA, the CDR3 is TGTGCCAGTAGTACGGGACTCCTAGGAGTTACGCAGTATTTT.

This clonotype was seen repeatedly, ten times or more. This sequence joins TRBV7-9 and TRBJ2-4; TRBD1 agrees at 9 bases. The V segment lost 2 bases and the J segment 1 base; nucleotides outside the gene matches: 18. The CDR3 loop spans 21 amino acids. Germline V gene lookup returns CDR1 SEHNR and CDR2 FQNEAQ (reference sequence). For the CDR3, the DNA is TGTGCCAGCAGCTTATCAAATATTCGGGACAGGGACGAAGAGGCCAAAAACATTCAGTACTTC. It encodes CASSLSNIRDRDEEAKNIQYF.

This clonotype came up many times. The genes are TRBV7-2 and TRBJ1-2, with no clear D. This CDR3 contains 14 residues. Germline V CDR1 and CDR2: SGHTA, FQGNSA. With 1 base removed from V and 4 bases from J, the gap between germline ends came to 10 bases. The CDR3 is CASSLVVVGYGYTF. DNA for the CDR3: TGTGCCAGCAGCTTAGTAGTCGTTGGCTATGGCTACACCTTC.

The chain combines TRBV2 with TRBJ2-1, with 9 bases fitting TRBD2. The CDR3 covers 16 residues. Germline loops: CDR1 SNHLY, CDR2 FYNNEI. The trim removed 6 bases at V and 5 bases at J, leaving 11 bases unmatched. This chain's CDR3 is CASSRKLAGLHNEQFF. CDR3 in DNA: TGTGCCAGCAGCCGCAAACTAGCGGGTCTACACAATGAGCAGTTCTTC.

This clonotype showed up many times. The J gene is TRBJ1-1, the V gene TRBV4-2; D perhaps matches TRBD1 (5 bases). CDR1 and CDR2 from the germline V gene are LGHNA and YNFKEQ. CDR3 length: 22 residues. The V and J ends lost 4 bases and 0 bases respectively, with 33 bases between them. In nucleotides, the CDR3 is TGTGCCAGCAGCCCCAAAGAGCGGACAACTTGGGCCGGTGCGCCAATGAACACTGAAGCTTTCTTT. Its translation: CASSPKERTTWAGAPMNTEAFF.

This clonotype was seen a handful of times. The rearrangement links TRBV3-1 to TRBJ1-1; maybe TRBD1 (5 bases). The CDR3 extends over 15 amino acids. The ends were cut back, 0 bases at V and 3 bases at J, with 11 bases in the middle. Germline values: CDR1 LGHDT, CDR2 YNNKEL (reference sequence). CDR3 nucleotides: TGTGCCAGCAGCCAAGATCCAGGGAGGGACACTGAAGCTTTCTTT. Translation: CASSQDPGRDTEAFF.

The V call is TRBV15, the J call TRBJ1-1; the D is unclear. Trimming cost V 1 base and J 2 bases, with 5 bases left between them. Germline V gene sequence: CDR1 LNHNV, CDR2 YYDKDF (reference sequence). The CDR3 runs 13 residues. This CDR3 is CATSRVGNTEAFF. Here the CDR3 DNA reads TGTGCCACCAGCAGAGTCGGTAACACTGAAGCTTTCTTT.

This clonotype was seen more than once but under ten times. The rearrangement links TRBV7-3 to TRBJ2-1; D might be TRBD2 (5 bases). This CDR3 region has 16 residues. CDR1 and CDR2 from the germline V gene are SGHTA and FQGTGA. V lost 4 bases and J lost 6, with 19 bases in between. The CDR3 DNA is TGTGCCAGCAGCTCGCAACTAGTAACTCCCCTCAATGAGCAGTTCTTC. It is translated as CASSSQLVTPLNEQFF.

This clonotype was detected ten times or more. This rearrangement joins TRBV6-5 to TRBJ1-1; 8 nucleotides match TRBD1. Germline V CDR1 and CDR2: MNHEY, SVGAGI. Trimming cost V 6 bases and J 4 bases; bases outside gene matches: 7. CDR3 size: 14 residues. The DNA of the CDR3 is TGTGCCAGCAGCCCAGGGGGCGCGGTCACTGAAGCTTTCTTT. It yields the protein CASSPGGAVTEAFF.

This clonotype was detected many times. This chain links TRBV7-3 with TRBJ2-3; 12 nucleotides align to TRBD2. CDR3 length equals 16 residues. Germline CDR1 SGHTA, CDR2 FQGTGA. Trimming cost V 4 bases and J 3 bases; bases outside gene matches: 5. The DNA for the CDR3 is TGTGCCAGCAGCTCTCGGACTAGCGGGACTACAGATACGCAGTATTTT. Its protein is CASSSRTSGTTDTQYF.